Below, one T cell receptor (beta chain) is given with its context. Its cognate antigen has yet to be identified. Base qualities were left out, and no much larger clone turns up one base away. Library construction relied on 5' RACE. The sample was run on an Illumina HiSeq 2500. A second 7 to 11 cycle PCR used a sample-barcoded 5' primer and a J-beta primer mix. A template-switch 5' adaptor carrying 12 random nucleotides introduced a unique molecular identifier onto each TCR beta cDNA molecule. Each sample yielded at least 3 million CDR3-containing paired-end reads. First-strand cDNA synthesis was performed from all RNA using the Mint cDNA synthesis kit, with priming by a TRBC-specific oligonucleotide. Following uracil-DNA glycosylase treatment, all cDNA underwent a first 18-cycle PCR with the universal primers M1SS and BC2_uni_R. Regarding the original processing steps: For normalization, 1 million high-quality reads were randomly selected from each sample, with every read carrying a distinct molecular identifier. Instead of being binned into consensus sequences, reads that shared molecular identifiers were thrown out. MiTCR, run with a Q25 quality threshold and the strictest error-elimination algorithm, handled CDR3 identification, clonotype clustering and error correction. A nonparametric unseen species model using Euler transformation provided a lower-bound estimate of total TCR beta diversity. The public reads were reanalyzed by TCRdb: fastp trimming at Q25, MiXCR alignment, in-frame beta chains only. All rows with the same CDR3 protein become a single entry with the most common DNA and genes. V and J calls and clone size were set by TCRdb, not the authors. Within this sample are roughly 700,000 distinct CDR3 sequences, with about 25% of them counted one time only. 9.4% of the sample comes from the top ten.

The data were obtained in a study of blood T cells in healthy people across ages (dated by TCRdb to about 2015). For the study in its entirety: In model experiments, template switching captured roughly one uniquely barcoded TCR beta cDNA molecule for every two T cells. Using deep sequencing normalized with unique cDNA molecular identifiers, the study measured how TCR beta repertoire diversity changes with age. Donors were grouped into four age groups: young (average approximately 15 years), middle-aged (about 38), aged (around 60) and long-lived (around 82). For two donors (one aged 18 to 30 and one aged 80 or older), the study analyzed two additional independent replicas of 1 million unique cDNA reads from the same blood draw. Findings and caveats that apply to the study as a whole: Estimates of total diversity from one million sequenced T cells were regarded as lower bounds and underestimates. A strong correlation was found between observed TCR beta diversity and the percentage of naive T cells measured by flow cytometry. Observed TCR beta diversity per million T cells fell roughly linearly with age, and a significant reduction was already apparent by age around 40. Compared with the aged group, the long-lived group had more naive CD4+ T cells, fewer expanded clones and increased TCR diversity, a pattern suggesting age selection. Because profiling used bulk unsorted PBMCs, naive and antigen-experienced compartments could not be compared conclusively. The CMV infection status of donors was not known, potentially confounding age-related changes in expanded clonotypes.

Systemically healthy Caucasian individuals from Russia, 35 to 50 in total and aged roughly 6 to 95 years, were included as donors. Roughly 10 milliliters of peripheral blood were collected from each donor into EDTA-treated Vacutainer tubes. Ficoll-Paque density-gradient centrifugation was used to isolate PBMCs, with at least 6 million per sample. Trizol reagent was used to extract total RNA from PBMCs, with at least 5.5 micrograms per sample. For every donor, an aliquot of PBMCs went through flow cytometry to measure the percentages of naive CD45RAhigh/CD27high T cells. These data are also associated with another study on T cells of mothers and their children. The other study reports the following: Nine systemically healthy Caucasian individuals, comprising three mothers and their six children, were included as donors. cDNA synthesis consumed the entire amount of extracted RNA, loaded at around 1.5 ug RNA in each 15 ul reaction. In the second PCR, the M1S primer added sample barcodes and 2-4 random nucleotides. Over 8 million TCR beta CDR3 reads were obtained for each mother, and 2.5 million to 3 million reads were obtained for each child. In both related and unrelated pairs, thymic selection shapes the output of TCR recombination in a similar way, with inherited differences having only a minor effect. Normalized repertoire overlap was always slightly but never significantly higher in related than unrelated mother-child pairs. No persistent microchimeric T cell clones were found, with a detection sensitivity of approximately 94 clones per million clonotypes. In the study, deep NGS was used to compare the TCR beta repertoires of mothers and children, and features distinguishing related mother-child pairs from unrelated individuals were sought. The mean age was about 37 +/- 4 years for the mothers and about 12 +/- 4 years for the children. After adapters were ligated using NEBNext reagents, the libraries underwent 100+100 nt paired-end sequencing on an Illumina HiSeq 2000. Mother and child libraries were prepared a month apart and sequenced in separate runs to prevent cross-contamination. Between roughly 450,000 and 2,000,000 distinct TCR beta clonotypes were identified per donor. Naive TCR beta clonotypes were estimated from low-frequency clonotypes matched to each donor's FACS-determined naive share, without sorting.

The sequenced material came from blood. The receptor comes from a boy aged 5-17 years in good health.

The CDR3 protein: CASSLAGRGPQETQYF. The sequence in DNA is TGTGCCAGCAGCTTAGCCGGCCGTGGGCCCCAAGAGACCCAGTACTTC. This chain is built from TRBV7-2 and TRBJ2-5, with the identity of the D gene unclear. Based on the germline V gene, the CDR1 and CDR2 sequences are SGHTA and FQGNSA. The CDR3 spans 16 residues, from the cysteine through the phenylalanine. Only CDR3 DNA is held: 48 bases, read in frame from base 1. V loses 0 bases, J loses 1 base, and the germline ends lie 12 bases apart. Reference TRBV7-2 and TRBJ2-5 genes cover what lies past the CDR3, so the full variable domain is GAGVSQSPSNKVTEKGKDVELRCDPISGHTALYWYRQSLGQGLEFLIYFQGNSAPDKSGLPSDRFSAERTGGSVSTLTIQRTQQEDSAVYLCASSLAGRGPQETQYFGPGTRLLVL.